This T cell receptor (beta chain) came from a study of shared T cell receptors in the human thymus. Clones were sequenced by immunoSEQ multiplex PCR, and TCRdb holds only the in-frame ones, with some missing. The repertoire has hundreds of thousands of clones, about 89% of them found once; the top ten carry more than 0.009%. This CDR3 contains 15 residues. Germline V lookup: CDR1 SQVTM, CDR2 ANQGSEA. Trimming left V 5 bases short and J 1 base short, with 15 bases between. This sample was also put to use in a study of human thymus T cells. That source notes: Related research has reported that thymic repertoires overlap highly among unrelated individuals.

This chain links TRBV29-1 with TRBJ2-1; possible D gene TRBD2, 6 bases. This TCR was sampled from a boy under two years old with a congenital heart defect. The material sequenced was thymocytes. The CDR3 nucleotides read TGCAGCGTTTTTGGTGGGACTGCGTCCTACAATGAGCAGTTCTTC. Translating it yields CSVFGGTASYNEQFF.